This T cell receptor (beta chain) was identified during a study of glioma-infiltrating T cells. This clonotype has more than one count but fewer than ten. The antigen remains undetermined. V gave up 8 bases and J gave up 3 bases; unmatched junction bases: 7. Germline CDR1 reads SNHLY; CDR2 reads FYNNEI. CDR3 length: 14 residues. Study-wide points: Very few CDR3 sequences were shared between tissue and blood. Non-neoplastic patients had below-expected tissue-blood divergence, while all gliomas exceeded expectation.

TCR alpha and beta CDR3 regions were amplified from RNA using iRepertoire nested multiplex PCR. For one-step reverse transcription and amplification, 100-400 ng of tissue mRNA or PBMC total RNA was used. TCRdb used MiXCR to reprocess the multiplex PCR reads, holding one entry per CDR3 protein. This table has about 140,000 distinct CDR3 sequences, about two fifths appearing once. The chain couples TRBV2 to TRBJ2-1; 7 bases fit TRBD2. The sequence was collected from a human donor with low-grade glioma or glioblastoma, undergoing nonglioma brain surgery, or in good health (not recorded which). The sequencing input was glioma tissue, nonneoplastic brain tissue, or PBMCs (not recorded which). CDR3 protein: CASEETSDYNEQFF. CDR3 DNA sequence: TGTGCCAGCGAGGAAACTAGCGACTACAATGAGCAGTTCTTC.